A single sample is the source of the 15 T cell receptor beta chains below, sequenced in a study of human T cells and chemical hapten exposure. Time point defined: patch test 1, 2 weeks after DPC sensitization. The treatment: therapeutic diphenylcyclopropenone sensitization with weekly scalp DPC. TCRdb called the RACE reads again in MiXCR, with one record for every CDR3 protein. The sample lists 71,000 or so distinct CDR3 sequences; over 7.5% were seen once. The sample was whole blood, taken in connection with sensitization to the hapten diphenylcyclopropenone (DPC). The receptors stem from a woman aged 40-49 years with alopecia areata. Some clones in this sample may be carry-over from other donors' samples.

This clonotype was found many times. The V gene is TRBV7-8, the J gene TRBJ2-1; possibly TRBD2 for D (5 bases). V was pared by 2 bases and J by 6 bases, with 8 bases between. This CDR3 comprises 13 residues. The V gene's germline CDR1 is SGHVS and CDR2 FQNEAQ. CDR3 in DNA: TGTGCCAGCAGCTTAACTAGTATCAATGAGCAGTTCTTC. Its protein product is CASSLTSINEQFF.

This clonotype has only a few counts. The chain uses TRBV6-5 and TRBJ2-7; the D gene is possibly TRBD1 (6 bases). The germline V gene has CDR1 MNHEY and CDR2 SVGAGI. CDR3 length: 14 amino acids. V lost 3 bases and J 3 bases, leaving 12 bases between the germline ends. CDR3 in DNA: TGTGCCAGCAGTTATACAGGGATTGTCTACGAGCAGTACTTC. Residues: CASSYTGIVYEQYF.

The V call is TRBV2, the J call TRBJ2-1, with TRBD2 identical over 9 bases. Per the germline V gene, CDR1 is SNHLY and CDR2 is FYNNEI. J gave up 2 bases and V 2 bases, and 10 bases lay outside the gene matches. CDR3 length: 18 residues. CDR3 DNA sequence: TGTGCCAGCAGTGAATCCTCCCCGACTAGCGGACCCTACAATGAGCAGTTCTTC. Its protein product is CASSESSPTSGPYNEQFF.

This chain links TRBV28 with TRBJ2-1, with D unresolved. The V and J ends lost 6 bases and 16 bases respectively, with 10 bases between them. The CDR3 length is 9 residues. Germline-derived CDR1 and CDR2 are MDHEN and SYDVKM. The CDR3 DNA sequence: TGTGCCAGCAGATGGCAGTGTTTCTTC. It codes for CASRWQCFF.

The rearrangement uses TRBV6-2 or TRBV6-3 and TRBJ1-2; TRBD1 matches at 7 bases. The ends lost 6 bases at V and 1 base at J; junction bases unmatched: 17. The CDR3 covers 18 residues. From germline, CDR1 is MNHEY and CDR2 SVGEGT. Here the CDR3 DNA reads TGTGCCAGCAGCCAATCTCCATCACGACAGGGACTTAACTATGGCTACACCTTC. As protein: CASSQSPSRQGLNYGYTF.

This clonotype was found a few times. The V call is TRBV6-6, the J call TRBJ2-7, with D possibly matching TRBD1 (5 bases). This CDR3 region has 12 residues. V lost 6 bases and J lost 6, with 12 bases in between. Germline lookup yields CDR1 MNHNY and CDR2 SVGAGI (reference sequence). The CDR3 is CASSQQVTEQYF. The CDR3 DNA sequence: TGTGCCAGCAGCCAACAGGTTACCGAGCAGTACTTC.

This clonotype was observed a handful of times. CDR3 amino acids: CASSQSTGNYGYTF. As DNA, the CDR3 is TGTGCCAGCAGCCAATCGACAGGGAACTATGGCTACACCTTC. The chain uses TRBV16 and TRBJ1-2, with TRBD1 matching over 7 bases. Trimming took 0 bases from V and 2 from J; bases not matched to a gene: 0. Germline V CDR1 and CDR2: KGHSY, FQNENV. The CDR3 is made up of 14 amino acids.

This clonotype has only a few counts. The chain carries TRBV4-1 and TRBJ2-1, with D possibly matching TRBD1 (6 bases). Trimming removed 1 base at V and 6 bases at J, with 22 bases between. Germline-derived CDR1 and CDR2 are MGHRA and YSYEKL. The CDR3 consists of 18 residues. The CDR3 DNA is TGCGCCAGCAGCCAAGTTACGGGGTCGGGACAAGCGGTCAATGAGCAGTTCTTC. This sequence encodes CASSQVTGSGQAVNEQFF.

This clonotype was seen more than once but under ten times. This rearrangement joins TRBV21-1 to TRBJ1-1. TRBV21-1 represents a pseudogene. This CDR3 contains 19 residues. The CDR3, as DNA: TGTGCCAGCAGCAAAGGTGGTGAGGGCCAACGGGAATTGTACACTGAAGCTTTCTTT. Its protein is CASSKGGEGQRELYTEAFF.

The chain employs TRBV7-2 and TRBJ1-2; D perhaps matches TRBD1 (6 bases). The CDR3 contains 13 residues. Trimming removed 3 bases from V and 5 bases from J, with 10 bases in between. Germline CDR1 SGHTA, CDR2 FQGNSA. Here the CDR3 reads CASSLRTAYGYTF. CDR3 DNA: TGTGCCAGCAGCTTGAGGACAGCGTATGGCTACACCTTC.

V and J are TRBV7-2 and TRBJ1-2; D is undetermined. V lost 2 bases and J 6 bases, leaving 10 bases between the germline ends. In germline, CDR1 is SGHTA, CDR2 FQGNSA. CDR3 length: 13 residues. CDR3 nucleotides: TGTGCCAGCAGCTTAACGTTCAGCGATGGCTACACCTTC. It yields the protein CASSLTFSDGYTF.

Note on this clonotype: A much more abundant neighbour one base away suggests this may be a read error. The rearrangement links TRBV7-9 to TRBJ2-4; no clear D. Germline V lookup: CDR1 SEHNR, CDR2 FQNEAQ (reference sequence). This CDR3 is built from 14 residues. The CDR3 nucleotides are TGTGCCAGCAGCTTACCTCTGGCCGGAAACATTCAGCACTTC. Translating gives CASSLPLAGNIQHF.

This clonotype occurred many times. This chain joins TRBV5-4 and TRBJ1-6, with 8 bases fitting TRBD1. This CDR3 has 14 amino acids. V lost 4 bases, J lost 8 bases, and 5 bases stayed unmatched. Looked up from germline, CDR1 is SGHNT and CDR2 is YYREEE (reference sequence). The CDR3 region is CASSPDRDYSPLHF. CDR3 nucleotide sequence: TGTGCCAGCAGCCCGGACAGGGATTATTCACCCCTCCACTTT.

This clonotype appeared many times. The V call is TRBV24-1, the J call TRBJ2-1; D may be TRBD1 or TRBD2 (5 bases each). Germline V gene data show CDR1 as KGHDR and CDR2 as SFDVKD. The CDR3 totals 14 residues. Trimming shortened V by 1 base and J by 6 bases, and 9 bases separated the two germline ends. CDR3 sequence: CATSDFRDGNEQFF. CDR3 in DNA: TGTGCCACCAGTGATTTTAGGGACGGCAATGAGCAGTTCTTC.

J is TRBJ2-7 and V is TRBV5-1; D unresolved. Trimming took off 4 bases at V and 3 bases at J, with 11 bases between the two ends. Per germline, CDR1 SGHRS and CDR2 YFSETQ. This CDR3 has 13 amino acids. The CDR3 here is CASSHSGYYEQYF. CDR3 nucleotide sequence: TGCGCCAGCAGCCACTCGGGTTACTACGAGCAGTACTTC.